These 4 T cell receptor beta chains originate from one sample sequenced in a study of PD-L1 blockade in urothelial cancer. Measured with immunoSEQ multiplex PCR; TCRdb has only the in-frame clones, and not every one. Here the sample spans roughly 56,000 clones, roughly 87% being singletons. The sample here was PBMCs, taken around atezolizumab (anti-PD-L1) treatment. These receptors were taken from a man aged 65 to 79 with urothelial cancer.

CDR3 sequence (DNA): TGTGCCAGCGCGGCGAGTGCTTACAATGAGCAGTTCTTC. It translates to CASAASAYNEQFF. The chain combines TRBV7-2 with TRBJ2-1; unclear D gene. This CDR3 is 13 amino acids long. CDR1 SGHTA and CDR2 FQGNSA come from the germline V gene. V was cut by 8 bases and J by 4 bases, with 12 bases left in between.

The rearrangement uses TRBV30 and TRBJ2-3; D might be TRBD1 (5 bases). Trimming stripped 1 base from V and 6 bases from J, with 8 bases between. From germline, CDR1 is GTSNPN and CDR2 SVGIG (reference sequence). The CDR3 extends over 12 amino acids. In DNA form, the CDR3 reads TGTGCCTGGAGTGGGCAGGGCGATACGCAGTATTTT. Its translation is CAWSGQGDTQYF.

V and J are TRBV6-6 and TRBJ2-7, with 8 bases aligning to TRBD1. Per germline, CDR1 MNHNY and CDR2 SVGAGI (reference sequence). The trim removed 6 bases at V and 6 bases at J, leaving 4 bases unmatched. This CDR3 comprises 12 residues. The CDR3 bases are TGTGCCAGCAGACCAGGGGGCACCGAGCAGTACTTC. Protein product: CASRPGGTEQYF.

The chain recombines TRBV2 with TRBJ1-1; 7 nucleotides line up with TRBD1. Germline V gives CDR1 SNHLY, CDR2 FYNNEI. This CDR3 has 15 amino acids. V shed 8 bases and J 1 base; nucleotides not matched to a gene: 10. The CDR3 nucleotides are TGTGCCAGCGGCATCGGGACAGCGACGAACACTGAAGCTTTCTTT. Its translation: CASGIGTATNTEAFF.